This TCR beta chain was identified during a study of identical twins. A single record per CDR3 protein comes from TCRdb applying MiXCR to the 5' RACE reads. Of 400,000 to 550,000 distinct CDR3 sequences in the sample, roughly 21% were seen once. Trimming pared 1 base from V and 6 bases from J, leaving 11 bases between. The CDR3 extends over 14 amino acids. Germline values: CDR1 SGDLS, CDR2 YYNGEE. Study results and caveats: Out-of-frame alpha sequences common to twins were enriched for low generation probability.

Of note for this clonotype: Its specificity is not known.

The same sample was also studied in work on T cells expressing NK-cell markers.

This chain links TRBV9 with TRBJ2-1, with D possibly matching TRBD1 (7 bases). The TCR was taken from a woman in her late teens or twenties in good health. The specimen sequenced was CD4+ T cells sorted from blood. The CDR3 DNA reads as TGTGCCAGCAGCGTATCAGGGGGGTCCAATGAGCAGTTCTTC. Protein product: CASSVSGGSNEQFF.